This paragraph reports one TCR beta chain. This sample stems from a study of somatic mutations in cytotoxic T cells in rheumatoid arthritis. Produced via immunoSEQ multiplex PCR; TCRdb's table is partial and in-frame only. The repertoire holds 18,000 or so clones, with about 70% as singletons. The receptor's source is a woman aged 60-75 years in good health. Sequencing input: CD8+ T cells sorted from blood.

As DNA, the CDR3 is TGTGCCAGTAGTATCTACAGGGGCGAGCAGTACTTC. Protein sequence: CASSIYRGEQYF. J is TRBJ2-7 and V is TRBV19; 7 nucleotides align to TRBD1. From germline, CDR1 is LNHDA and CDR2 SQIVND (reference sequence). Unmatched junction bases numbered 2, after V lost 3 bases and J lost 6 bases. The CDR3 has 12 amino acids.